The 22 T cell receptor beta chains given below trace back to one sample, sequenced in a study of molecular identifiers for immune sequencing clone quantification. TCRdb re-analysed the PCR reads in MiXCR, keeping a single row per CDR3 protein. The sample has over 550,000 distinct CDR3 sequences; 25% are singletons. The specimen sequenced was naive CD8+ T cells from blood, with Jurkat cell RNA spiked in. Specified subset: FACS-sorted CD8+CD4-CCR7+CD45RA+ naive T cells. The receptors were sampled from a human donor in good health. Some libraries in this study had Jurkat cell RNA spiked in.

As concerns this clonotype: A single base separates this from a much larger clone, so it may be a read error. The chain recombines TRBV7-9 with TRBJ2-3, with 12 bases fitting TRBD2. This CDR3 has 16 residues. The V gene end was trimmed by 5 bases and the J gene end by 8 bases; junction bases not matched to a gene: 11. Germline CDR1 SEHNR, CDR2 FQNEAQ (reference sequence). The CDR3 nucleotides are TGTGCCAGCAGCACAACTAGCGGGGGGCCGAAAGGTACGCAGTATTTT. Translation: CASSTTSGGPKGTQYF.

The table lists this clonotype with a few counts. The chain uses TRBV2 and TRBJ1-1, with TRBD1 matching 9 bases. Germline CDR1 and CDR2: SNHLY and FYNNEI. CDR3 length equals 16 residues. With 0 bases clipped from V and 1 base from J, the junction kept 3 bases outside the gene matches. The CDR3 DNA follows: TGTGCCAGCAGTGAAGCGTGGGGACAGGGGAACACTGAAGCTTTCTTT. This sequence encodes CASSEAWGQGNTEAFF.

This clonotype was counted at least ten times. The chain combines TRBV20-1 with TRBJ2-7, with 8 nucleotides matching TRBD2. Germline CDR1 DFQATT, CDR2 SNEGSKA (reference sequence). There are 15 residues in the CDR3. With 0 bases clipped from V and 5 bases from J, the junction kept 9 bases outside the gene matches. DNA for the CDR3: TGCAGTGCTAGAGATTACCGGGAGGGCCCTCACGAGCAGTACTTC. It translates to CSARDYREGPHEQYF.

Ten or more counts support this clonotype. The chain carries TRBV28 and TRBJ2-5, with a tentative D call TRBD2 (6 bases). The germline V gene encodes CDR1 MDHEN and CDR2 SYDVKM. The CDR3 sequence is 12 residues long. Trimming shortened V by 8 bases and J by 5 bases, and 12 bases separated the two germline ends. The CDR3 coding sequence is TGTGCCAGCGTGGGACGGGGGGAGACCCAGTACTTC. It yields the protein CASVGRGETQYF.

Notes on this clonotype: Given the absence of the conserved phenylalanine or tryptophan at the CDR3 end, a read error is likely. The rearrangement joins TRBV12-3 or TRBV12-4 to TRBJ2-7, with D tentatively TRBD1 (6 bases). CDR3 length: 15 residues. CDR3 sequence: CANSLSRDTTYEQYS. The CDR3 DNA sequence: TGTGCCAACAGTTTATCCCGGGACACCACCTACGAGCAGTACTCC.

The chain carries TRBV6-1 and TRBJ2-5; D may be TRBD1 (6 bases). V was pared by 4 bases and J by 5 bases, with 20 bases between. Germline values: CDR1 MNHNS, CDR2 SASEGT. CDR3 length: 16 amino acids. CDR3 bases: TGTGCCAGCAGTGGCTGGATCGCAGGGGATATGGAGACCCAGTACTTC. Translating it yields CASSGWIAGDMETQYF.

As concerns this clonotype: A much larger clone sits a single nucleotide away, making a read error possible. This chain connects TRBV12-3 or TRBV12-4 to TRBJ2-2, with D possibly TRBD1 on 6 matching bases. The CDR3 has 14 residues. CDR3 sequence (DNA): TGTGACAGCAGTTGGACAGCTAACACCGGGGAGCTGTTTTTT. It is translated as CDSSWTANTGELFF.

This clonotype has a handful of counts. A much larger clone lies a single base off, so this may be a read error. The chain joins TRBV29-1 to TRBJ2-7; 7 bases agree with TRBD1. There are 15 residues in the CDR3. The junction had 7 bases not matched to a gene; V was cut back by 0 bases and J by 2 bases. Germline V gene lookup returns CDR1 SQVTM and CDR2 ANQGSEA. The CDR3: CSVEEPGQAPYEQYF. The CDR3 DNA is TGCAGCGTTGAAGAGCCCGGACAGGCACCCTACGAGCAGTACTTC.

The chain joins TRBV7-9 to TRBJ2-2; D remains unclear. From germline, CDR1 is SEHNR and CDR2 FQNEAQ (reference sequence). The CDR3 covers 13 residues. V gave up 3 bases and J gave up 4 bases, with 6 bases separating them. The CDR3 region has the DNA TGTGCCAGCAGCTTTATGTCCACCGGGGAGCTGTTTTTT. Amino acids: CASSFMSTGELFF.

Points on this clonotype: The conserved closing phenylalanine or tryptophan is absent in this CDR3, likely reflecting a read error. The chain combines TRBV11-2 with TRBJ2-5; TRBD1 matches 9 bases. V lost 5 bases to trimming and J lost 4 bases; unmatched junction nucleotides: 11. The CDR3 contains 16 residues. Germline V gives CDR1 SGHAT, CDR2 FQNNGV. The CDR3, as DNA: TGTGCCAGCAGCACATCCTGGGGACAGGGCTCAGAGACCCAGTACATC. It encodes CASSTSWGQGSETQYI.

There are many counts of this clonotype. J is TRBJ2-5 and V is TRBV28, with D possibly matching TRBD1 (5 bases). The CDR3 contains 16 residues. Germline CDR1 and CDR2: MDHEN and SYDVKM. Trimming stripped 5 bases from V and 1 base from J, with 17 bases between. In DNA, the CDR3 is TGTGCCAGCAGTCCCTTTCCAGGGTCTCTCCAAGAGACCCAGTACTTC. It yields the protein CASSPFPGSLQETQYF. The full variable domain, rest sourced from reference TRBV28 and TRBJ2-5, is DVKVTQSSRYLVKRTGEKVFLECVQDMDHENMFWYRQDPGLGLRLIYFSYDVKMKEKGDIPEGYSVSREKKERFSLILESASTNQTSMYLCASSPFPGSLQETQYFGPGTRLLVL.

The sample holds many counts of this clonotype. J is TRBJ2-6 and V is TRBV27, with unresolved D. Germline CDR1 and CDR2: MNHEY and SMNVEV (reference sequence). The CDR3 sequence is 15 residues long. V lost 5 bases to trimming and J lost 0 bases, with 8 bases between them. Here the CDR3 DNA reads TGTGCCAGCAGTGAAACACCCTCTGGGGCCAACGTCCTGACTTTC. Amino acid sequence: CASSETPSGANVLTF.

This clonotype was seen more than once but under ten times. This chain connects TRBV20-1 to TRBJ2-7; a weak D match, TRBD1 (5 bases). This CDR3 spans 13 amino acids. Germline V CDR1 and CDR2: DFQATT, SNEGSKA (reference sequence). The V end lost 3 bases, the J end lost 2 bases, and 11 bases lay between the germline ends. The CDR3 is CSARGQETYEQYF. The CDR3 bases are TGCAGTGCTAGGGGGCAGGAGACCTACGAGCAGTACTTC.

Concerning this clonotype: At one boundary the junction diverges from the germline segment, which might be a read error. This chain links TRBV19 with TRBJ2-1; a possible D gene is TRBD1 (5 bases). The CDR3 is 16 amino acids. CDR1 LNHDA and CDR2 SQIVND come from the germline V gene (reference sequence). CDR3 coding DNA: TGTGCCAGTAGTACCAAGGGTAGGGGCTCGAACAATGGGCAGTTCTTC. Residues: CASSTKGRGSNNGQFF.

The chain combines TRBV20-1 with TRBJ2-1; D may be TRBD2 (5 bases). Per the germline V gene, CDR1 is DFQATT and CDR2 is SNEGSKA (reference sequence). The V end lost 0 bases, the J end lost 0 bases, and 15 bases lay between the germline ends. This CDR3 contains 17 residues. The CDR3 region is CSARDGLAAISYNEQFF. CDR3 DNA: TGCAGTGCTAGAGATGGTCTAGCCGCTATCTCCTACAATGAGCAGTTCTTC.

The table lists this clonotype with many counts. This chain uses TRBV11-2 with TRBJ2-3; D tentatively reads TRBD1 or TRBD2 (5 bases each). From germline, CDR1 is SGHAT and CDR2 FQNNGV. This CDR3 is built from 16 residues. Trimming removed 5 bases from V and 2 bases from J, with 17 bases in between. In nucleotides, the CDR3 is TGTGCCAGCAGCCACCAATCGGGGCCCTCCACAGATACGCAGTATTTT. It translates to CASSHQSGPSTDTQYF.

Points on this clonotype: One end of the junction does not line up with germline, which may come from a read error. This rearrangement joins TRBV7-8 to TRBJ2-5; D is undetermined. Germline loops: CDR1 SGHVS, CDR2 FQNEAQ. The CDR3 sequence is 14 residues long. CDR3 in DNA: TGTGCCGGCAGCTTAGAGTCACCGAGGGAGACCCAGTACTTC. Its protein product is CAGSLESPRETQYF.

The chain joins TRBV10-3 to TRBJ1-1; TRBD1 is a possible D gene (5 bases). The CDR3 extends over 16 amino acids. Germline CDR1 and CDR2: ENHRY and SYGVKD. V lost 1 base and J lost 0, with 12 bases in between. CDR3 amino acids: CAISEWEGPLNTEAFF. The CDR3 DNA is TGTGCCATCAGTGAGTGGGAGGGGCCCCTGAACACTGAAGCTTTCTTT.

This clonotype was recorded many times. The chain couples TRBV6-2 or TRBV6-3 to TRBJ1-1, with a tentative D call TRBD1 (5 bases). This CDR3 spans 12 amino acids. V lost 2 bases to trimming and J lost 7 bases, with 8 bases between them. Germline assignment: CDR1 MNHEY and CDR2 SVGEGT. CDR3 bases: TGTGCCAGCAGTTACCCAGGGCTTGAAGCTTTCTTT. Residues: CASSYPGLEAFF.

CDR3 DNA: TGTGCCAGCAGTATGGACGCCCTCCGAGGGACTGAAGCTTTCTTT. Translating it yields CASSMDALRGTEAFF. The chain joins TRBV6-2 or TRBV6-3 to TRBJ1-1; D uncertain. The CDR3 is 15 amino acids. Trimming took 5 bases from V and 5 from J, leaving 18 bases between them. The germline V gene encodes CDR1 MNHEY and CDR2 SVGEGT.

The chain is built from TRBV4-3 and TRBJ2-2; D unresolved. Germline V lookup: CDR1 LGHNA, CDR2 YSLEER. V lost 4 bases and J 3 bases, leaving 12 bases between the germline ends. The CDR3 is 15 residues long. The CDR3 reads CASSLDWRHTGELFF. DNA of the CDR3: TGCGCCAGCAGCCTAGATTGGAGACACACCGGGGAGCTGTTTTTT.

About this clonotype itself: A much larger clonotype is one base distant, so this may be a read error. The chain is built from TRBV14 and TRBJ1-4; possible D gene TRBD1, 6 bases. Germline V gene lookup returns CDR1 SGHDN and CDR2 FVKESK. Trimming pared 1 base from V and 8 bases from J, leaving 11 bases between. The CDR3 sequence is 14 residues long. In nucleotides, the CDR3 is TGTGCCAGCAGCCAAGTACAGGGTCGAGAAAAACTGTTTTTT. This gives the protein CASSQVQGREKLFF.